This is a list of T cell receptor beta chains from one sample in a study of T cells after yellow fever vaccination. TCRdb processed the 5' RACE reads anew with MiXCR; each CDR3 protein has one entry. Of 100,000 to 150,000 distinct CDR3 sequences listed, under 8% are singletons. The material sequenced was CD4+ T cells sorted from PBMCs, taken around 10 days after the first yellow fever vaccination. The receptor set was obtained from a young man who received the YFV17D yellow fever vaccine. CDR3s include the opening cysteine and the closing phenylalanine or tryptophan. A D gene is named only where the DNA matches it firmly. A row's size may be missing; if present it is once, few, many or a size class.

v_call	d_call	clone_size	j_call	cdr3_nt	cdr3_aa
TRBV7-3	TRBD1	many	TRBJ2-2	TGTGCCAGCAGCTTAAATTACAGGGGGCTAAATGGAGACACCGGGGAGCTGTTTTTT	CASSLNYRGLNGDTGELFF
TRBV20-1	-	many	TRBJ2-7	TGCAGTGCTATCCTTCCCAGCTACGAGCAGTACTTC	CSAILPSYEQYF
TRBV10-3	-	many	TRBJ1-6	TGTGCCATCAGTGAGCTTTCTGGGAGGTTAAATTCACCCCTCCACTTT	CAISELSGRLNSPLHF
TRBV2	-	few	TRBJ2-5	TGTGCCAGCTCCTTCACAGGGGAGACCCAGTACTTC	CASSFTGETQYF
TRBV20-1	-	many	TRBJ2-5	TGCAGTGCTAGAGATTTAGGGGACATTACCAAGACCCAGTACTTC	CSARDLGDITKTQYF
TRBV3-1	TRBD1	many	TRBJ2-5	TGTGCCAGCAGCCAGTCGCGATTCAGGGGGCATACCCAAGAGACCCAGTACTTC	CASSQSRFRGHTQETQYF
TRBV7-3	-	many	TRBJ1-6	TGTGCCAGCAGCTTAGTCGGGGGAGAAGGGACACCCCTCCACTTT	CASSLVGGEGTPLHF
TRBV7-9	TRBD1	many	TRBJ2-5	TGTGCCAGCAGTTCTTCAGGGGGCCTAGAGACCCAGTACTTC	CASSSSGGLETQYF
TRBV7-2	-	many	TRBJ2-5	TGTGCCAGCAGCTCAGAGCTCCTAGAAGCCCAGTACTTC	CASSSELLEAQYF
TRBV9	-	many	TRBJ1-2	TGTGCCAGCAGCGTAGGCAGGGGCGAAAACTATGGCTACACCTTC	CASSVGRGENYGYTF
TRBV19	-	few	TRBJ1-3	TGTGCCAGTAAAAGCTCTGGAAACACCATATATTTT	CASKSSGNTIYF
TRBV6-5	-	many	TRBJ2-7	TGTGCCAGCAGTTACGTCTCGAACTCCTACGAGCAGTACTTC	CASSYVSNSYEQYF
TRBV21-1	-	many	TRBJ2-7	TGTGCCAGCAGCATCGGAAGATTGGGACTAGCGGGGGGCAGCTCCTACGAGCAGTACTTC	CASSIGRLGLAGGSSYEQYF
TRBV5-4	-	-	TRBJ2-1	TGTGCCAGCAGCTTGGATCAGGGGAGTCGGAATGAGCAGTTCTTC	CASSLDQGSRNEQFF
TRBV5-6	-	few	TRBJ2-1	TGTGCCAGCAGCTTACCTCATTACAATGAGCAGTTCTTC	CASSLPHYNEQFF
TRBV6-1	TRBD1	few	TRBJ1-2	TGTGCCAGCAGAGTGACAGGGACTAACTATGGCTACACCTTC	CASRVTGTNYGYTF
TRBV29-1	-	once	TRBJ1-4	TGCAGCGTTGAGACGGATGAAAAACTGTTTTTT	CSVETDEKLFF
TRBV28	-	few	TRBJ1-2	TGTGCCAGCAGTTCCTCTTCTTATGGCTACACCTTC	CASSSSSYGYTF
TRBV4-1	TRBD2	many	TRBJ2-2	TGCGCCAGCAGCCAGAATAGCGGGAGCGTCCCCGGGGAGCTGTTTTTT	CASSQNSGSVPGELFF
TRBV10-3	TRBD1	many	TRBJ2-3	TGTGCCATCGCTAGAGGGGGCCCTAGCACAGATACGCAGTATTTT	CAIARGGPSTDTQYF
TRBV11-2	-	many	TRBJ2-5	TGTGCCAGCAGGCGTACAGTGGGGGGGGGCCCAGAGACCCAGTACTTC	CASRRTVGGGPETQYF
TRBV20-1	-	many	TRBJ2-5	TGCAGTGCTAGGGGACTCCAAGAGACCCAGTACTTC	CSARGLQETQYF
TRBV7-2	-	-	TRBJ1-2	TGTGCCAGCAGCTTTAGCAGGGCCTCAGAGTATGGCTACACCTTC	CASSFSRASEYGYTF
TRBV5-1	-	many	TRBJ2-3	TGCGCCAGCAGCGCGCAACTCCGGGGAGATACGCAGTATTTT	CASSAQLRGDTQYF
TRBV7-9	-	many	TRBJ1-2	TGTGCCAGCAGCTCGAGACAGGAATTCTATGGCTACACCTTC	CASSSRQEFYGYTF
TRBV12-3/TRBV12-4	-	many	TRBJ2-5	TGTGCCAGCAGTTTCTCCGGAGGGACCCAGTACTTC	CASSFSGGTQYF
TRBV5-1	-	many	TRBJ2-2	TGCGCCAGCAGCCGTGGGGGGACAGCGAACACCGGGGAGCTGTTTTTT	CASSRGGTANTGELFF
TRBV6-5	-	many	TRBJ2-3	TGTGCCAGCAGTTACTCCGGGACCGCGCAGGATACGCAGTATTTT	CASSYSGTAQDTQYF
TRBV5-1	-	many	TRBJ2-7	TGCGCCAGCAGCCGCACTGGGACGGAGAGGTACGAGCAGTACTTC	CASSRTGTERYEQYF
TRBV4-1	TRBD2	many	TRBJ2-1	TGCGCCAGCAGCCCATACTTAGCGGGGGGACGGGGCAATGAGCAGTTCTTC	CASSPYLAGGRGNEQFF
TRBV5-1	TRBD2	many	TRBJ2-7	TGCGCCAGCAGCTTGGGACCCAGCGGGAGGGAGCAGTACTTC	CASSLGPSGREQYF
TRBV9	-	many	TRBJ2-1	TGTGCCAGCAGCTCCGCCGGGGCAAACCCCCTTTCCTACAATGAGCAGTTCTTC	CASSSAGANPLSYNEQFF
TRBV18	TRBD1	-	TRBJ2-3	TGTGCCAGCTCACCAGATGGGACAGGGGGCGCAGATACGCAGTATTTT	CASSPDGTGGADTQYF
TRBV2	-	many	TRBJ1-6	TGTGCCAGCAGTGAAGCAGCCTGGCGGAAGCACTTT	CASSEAAWRKHF
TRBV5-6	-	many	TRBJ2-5	TGTGCCAGCAGCTTAATATTCGGAGGAGAGACCCAGTACTTC	CASSLIFGGETQYF
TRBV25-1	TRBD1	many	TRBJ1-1	TGTGCCAGCACGGTGGCAGGGGGCAACACTGAAGCTTTCTTT	CASTVAGGNTEAFF
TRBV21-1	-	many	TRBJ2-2	TGTGCCAGCGGATACAGAAGCCCGAACACCGGGGAGCTGTTTTTT	CASGYRSPNTGELFF
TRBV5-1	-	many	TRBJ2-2	TGCGCCAGCAGCTTGGAAGGGGTTAACACCGGGGAGCTGTTTTTT	CASSLEGVNTGELFF
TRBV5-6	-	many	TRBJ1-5	TGTGCCAGCAGCTCTCAGACAGTACCCAATCAGCCCCAGCATTTT	CASSSQTVPNQPQHF
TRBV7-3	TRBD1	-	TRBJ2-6	TGTGCCACCAGACAGGGATTGGGTGAGGCCAACGTCCTGACTTTC	CATRQGLGEANVLTF
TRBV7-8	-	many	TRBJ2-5	TGTGCCAGCGGCTCATTGGGGGCCTGGGAGACCCAGTACTTC	CASGSLGAWETQYF